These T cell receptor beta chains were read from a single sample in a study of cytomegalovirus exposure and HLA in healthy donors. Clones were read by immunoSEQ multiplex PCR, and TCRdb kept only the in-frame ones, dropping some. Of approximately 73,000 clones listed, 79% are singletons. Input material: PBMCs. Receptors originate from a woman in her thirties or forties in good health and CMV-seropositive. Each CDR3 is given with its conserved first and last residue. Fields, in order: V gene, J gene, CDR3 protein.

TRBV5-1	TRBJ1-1	CASSSTTPGGSTEAFF
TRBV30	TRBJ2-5	CAWEGVAQYF
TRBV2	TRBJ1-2	CASRQTGATNYGYTF
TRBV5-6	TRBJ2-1	CASSRRGLIYNEQFF
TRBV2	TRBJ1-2	CASSSTDTTLRGYTF
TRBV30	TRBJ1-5	CAWSGQGANQPQHF
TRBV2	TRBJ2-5	CASKASGSETQYF
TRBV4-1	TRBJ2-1	CASSTSGGYNEQFF
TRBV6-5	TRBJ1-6	CASSYSTGGGNSPLHF
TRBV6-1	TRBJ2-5	CASTAPTGGIETQYF
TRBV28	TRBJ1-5	CASSFSQGRQPQHF
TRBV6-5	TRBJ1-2	CASRGQGNNYGYTF
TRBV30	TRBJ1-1	CAWSGGTGGIVGTEAFF
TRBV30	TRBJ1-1	CAWRPAPGHPNTEAFF
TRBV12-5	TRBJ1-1	CASGMGLNTLAFF
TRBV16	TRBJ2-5	CASSQSSRTQYF
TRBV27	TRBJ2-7	CASSRTGFPYEQYF
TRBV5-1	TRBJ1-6	CASSQLTGVDSPLHF
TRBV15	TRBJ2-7	CATSRARTGWEQYF
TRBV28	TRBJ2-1	CASSLWTSGRADEQFF
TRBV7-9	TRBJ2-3	CASSSTAGQRDTQYF
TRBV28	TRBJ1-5	CASTDRADGPQHF
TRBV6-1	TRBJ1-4	CASSGQGEKLFF
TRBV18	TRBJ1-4	CASSLGTGKGGPQEKLFF
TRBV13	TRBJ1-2	CASSLREAVYGYTF
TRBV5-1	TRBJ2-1	CASSAGLAGFDEQFF
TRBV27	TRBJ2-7	CASMVGTGVGEQYF
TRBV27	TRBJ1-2	CASRRGTDSVMGYTF
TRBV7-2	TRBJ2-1	CASSLRTGVTYNEQFF
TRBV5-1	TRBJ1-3	CASSLRAQGSGNTIYF
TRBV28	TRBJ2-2	CASLGGSGRATGELFF
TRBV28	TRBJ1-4	CASSLSGGNEKLFF
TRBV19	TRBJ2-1	CASSSLAGGPFLDEQFF
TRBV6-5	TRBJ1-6	CASSYSVPGAGSPLHF
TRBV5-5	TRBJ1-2	CASSPLGDYGYTF
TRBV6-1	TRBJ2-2	CATATGGSTTGELFF
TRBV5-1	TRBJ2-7	CASSPGLAGGPGSSYEQYF
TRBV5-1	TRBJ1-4	CASSVGQSNEKLFF
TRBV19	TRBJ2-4	CASTPGQNLIQYF
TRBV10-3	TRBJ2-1	CAIRATGQASVINEQFF
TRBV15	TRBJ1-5	CATSIRQNNQPQHF
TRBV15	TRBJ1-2	CATSRVPPQGSGYTF